The rows below give T cell receptor beta chains drawn from one sample of a study of human T cells and chemical hapten exposure. One entry per CDR3 protein, called by TCRdb with MiXCR from the RACE reads. This sample yields 280,000 or so distinct CDR3 sequences, of which 7.7% are seen a single time; less than 1.5% belongs to the top ten. Sequenced material: whole blood, taken in connection with sensitization to the hapten diphenylcyclopropenone (DPC). Source of these receptors: a man younger than 30 with alopecia areata. Some clones in this sample may be carry-over from other donors' samples. CDR3s include the opening cysteine and the closing phenylalanine or tryptophan. A D gene is named only where the DNA matches it firmly. Size tells how often a clone was seen (once, few, many) or the class of an expanded clone, and some rows leave it out.

D gene: TRBD1; J gene: TRBJ1-5; CDR3 length: 15; V gene: TRBV9; clone size: -; CDR3 protein: CASSVEGTGGQPQHF; CDR3 DNA: TGTGCCAGCAGCGTAGAGGGGACAGGGGGCCAGCCCCAGCATTTT
D gene: -; J gene: TRBJ1-5; CDR3 length: 12; V gene: TRBV28; clone size: few; CDR3 protein: CASSLFPQPQHF; CDR3 DNA: TGTGCCAGCAGTTTATTTCCACAGCCCCAGCATTTT
D gene: -; J gene: TRBJ2-7; CDR3 length: 15; V gene: TRBV4-1; clone size: -; CDR3 protein: CASSPGAREIYEQYF; CDR3 DNA: TGCGCCAGCAGTCCGGGGGCGCGGGAAATTTACGAGCAGTACTTC
D gene: -; J gene: TRBJ1-6; CDR3 length: 14; V gene: TRBV11-2; clone size: -; CDR3 protein: CASSLMGNRSPLHF; CDR3 DNA: TGTGCCAGCAGCTTAATGGGGAACCGTTCACCCCTCCACTTT
D gene: -; J gene: TRBJ1-2; CDR3 length: 12; V gene: TRBV12-3/TRBV12-4; clone size: many; CDR3 protein: CASSLVNYGYTF; CDR3 DNA: TGTGCCAGCAGTTTGGTTAACTATGGCTACACCTTC
D gene: -; J gene: TRBJ1-4; CDR3 length: 16; V gene: TRBV6-1; clone size: -; CDR3 protein: CASSDPTRRTNEKLFF; CDR3 DNA: TGTGCCAGCAGTGACCCAACACGGCGGACTAATGAAAAACTGTTTTTT
D gene: TRBD2; J gene: TRBJ2-7; CDR3 length: 17; V gene: TRBV5-1; clone size: few; CDR3 protein: CASSFISRGGASYEQYF; CDR3 DNA: TGCGCCAGCAGCTTCATATCGCGGGGGGGCGCTTCCTACGAGCAGTACTTC
D gene: -; J gene: TRBJ2-6; CDR3 length: 21; V gene: TRBV7-2; clone size: few; CDR3 protein: CASSLVGKAYNYRSGANVLTF; CDR3 DNA: TGTGCCAGCAGCTTAGTCGGGAAGGCCTATAACTATCGCTCTGGGGCCAACGTCCTGACTTTC
D gene: -; J gene: TRBJ1-2; CDR3 length: 11; V gene: TRBV10-3; clone size: few; CDR3 protein: CAISRSMGYTF; CDR3 DNA: TGTGCCATCAGCCGATCCATGGGCTACACCTTC
D gene: -; J gene: TRBJ2-3; CDR3 length: 15; V gene: TRBV12-3/TRBV12-4; clone size: many; CDR3 protein: CASCPGGTSTDTQYF; CDR3 DNA: TGTGCCAGCTGCCCAGGGGGGACTAGCACAGATACGCAGTATTTT
D gene: -; J gene: TRBJ1-6; CDR3 length: 13; V gene: TRBV6-4; clone size: few; CDR3 protein: CASSERGNSPLHF; CDR3 DNA: TGTGCCAGCAGTGAAAGGGGTAATTCACCCCTCCACTTT
D gene: TRBD1; J gene: TRBJ1-5; CDR3 length: 15; V gene: TRBV6-6; clone size: -; CDR3 protein: CASSYEGQHYQPQHF; CDR3 DNA: TGTGCCAGCAGTTACGAGGGACAGCATTATCAGCCCCAGCATTTT
D gene: -; J gene: TRBJ2-5; CDR3 length: 15; V gene: TRBV12-3/TRBV12-4; clone size: many; CDR3 protein: CASSLWGGEVKTQYF; CDR3 DNA: TGTGCCAGCAGTTTATGGGGCGGCGAGGTGAAAACCCAGTACTTC
D gene: TRBD1; J gene: TRBJ2-5; CDR3 length: 15; V gene: TRBV13; clone size: few; CDR3 protein: CASSSNKDREETQYF; CDR3 DNA: TGTGCCAGCAGCTCGAACAAGGACAGGGAAGAGACCCAGTACTTC
D gene: -; J gene: TRBJ2-1; CDR3 length: 14; V gene: TRBV18; clone size: -; CDR3 protein: CASSTFNRDDEQFF; CDR3 DNA: TGTGCCAGCTCAACCTTTAACCGGGACGATGAGCAGTTCTTC
D gene: -; J gene: TRBJ1-2; CDR3 length: 13; V gene: TRBV29-1; clone size: many; CDR3 protein: CSVDAGSRYGYTF; CDR3 DNA: TGCAGCGTTGATGCAGGGAGCCGATATGGCTACACCTTC
D gene: TRBD1; J gene: TRBJ1-5; CDR3 length: 12; V gene: TRBV12-3/TRBV12-4; clone size: many; CDR3 protein: CASSPGQQPQHF; CDR3 DNA: TGTGCCAGCAGTCCGGGACAGCAGCCCCAGCATTTT
D gene: -; J gene: TRBJ2-2; CDR3 length: 15; V gene: TRBV6-6; clone size: -; CDR3 protein: CASSYGRQNTGELFF; CDR3 DNA: TGTGCCAGCAGTTACGGTCGCCAGAACACCGGGGAGCTGTTTTTT
D gene: -; J gene: TRBJ2-3; CDR3 length: 16; V gene: TRBV7-9; clone size: -; CDR3 protein: CASSRYPGQRTDTQYF; CDR3 DNA: TGTGCCAGCAGCCGTTACCCGGGCCAGAGGACAGATACGCAGTATTTT
D gene: TRBD1; J gene: TRBJ1-4; CDR3 length: 13; V gene: TRBV5-1; clone size: many; CDR3 protein: CASSPGQNEKLFF; CDR3 DNA: TGCGCCAGCAGCCCGGGACAGAATGAAAAACTGTTTTTT
D gene: TRBD1; J gene: TRBJ2-7; CDR3 length: 14; V gene: TRBV4-1; clone size: -; CDR3 protein: CASSRGTGLSEQYF; CDR3 DNA: TGCGCCAGCAGCCGGGGGACAGGCCTTAGCGAGCAGTACTTC
D gene: -; J gene: TRBJ1-6; CDR3 length: 15; V gene: TRBV7-2; clone size: -; CDR3 protein: CASSSGRIYNSPLHF; CDR3 DNA: TGTGCCAGCAGCTCGGGACGGATCTATAATTCACCCCTCCACTTT
D gene: -; J gene: TRBJ2-3; CDR3 length: 14; V gene: TRBV9; clone size: many; CDR3 protein: CASSDSGHTDTQYF; CDR3 DNA: TGTGCCAGCAGCGACAGCGGGCACACAGATACGCAGTATTTT
D gene: TRBD1; J gene: TRBJ1-4; CDR3 length: 17; V gene: TRBV7-6; clone size: few; CDR3 protein: CASSGTDRGRTNEKLFF; CDR3 DNA: TGTGCCAGCAGCGGAACGGACAGGGGGAGAACTAATGAAAAACTGTTTTTT
D gene: -; J gene: TRBJ2-3; CDR3 length: 15; V gene: TRBV10-1; clone size: many; CDR3 protein: CASSPGGQRTDTQYF; CDR3 DNA: TGCGCCAGCAGTCCGGGGGGACAGCGCACAGATACGCAGTATTTT
D gene: -; J gene: TRBJ1-1; CDR3 length: 16; V gene: TRBV20-1; clone size: few; CDR3 protein: CSARVNSWDPNTEAFF; CDR3 DNA: TGCAGTGCTAGAGTTAATTCGTGGGACCCCAACACTGAAGCTTTCTTT
D gene: -; J gene: TRBJ1-6; CDR3 length: 15; V gene: TRBV11-2; clone size: many; CDR3 protein: CASSFIVGLRSPLHF; CDR3 DNA: TGTGCCAGCAGCTTTATTGTGGGGTTAAGATCACCCCTCCACTTT
D gene: TRBD1; J gene: TRBJ2-5; CDR3 length: 14; V gene: TRBV7-9; clone size: many; CDR3 protein: CASSQTGGGETQYF; CDR3 DNA: TGTGCCAGCAGCCAGACAGGGGGCGGTGAGACCCAGTACTTC
D gene: -; J gene: TRBJ2-7; CDR3 length: 14; V gene: TRBV4-2; clone size: -; CDR3 protein: CASSQDLRDDEQYF; CDR3 DNA: TGTGCCAGCAGCCAAGACCTAAGGGACGACGAGCAGTACTTC
D gene: -; J gene: TRBJ1-5; CDR3 length: 12; V gene: TRBV6-6; clone size: few; CDR3 protein: CASSSAWQPQHF; CDR3 DNA: TGTGCCAGCAGCTCGGCGTGGCAGCCCCAGCATTTT
D gene: -; J gene: TRBJ2-3; CDR3 length: 17; V gene: TRBV4-1; clone size: -; CDR3 protein: CASSQDRAGEATDTQYF; CDR3 DNA: TGCGCCAGCAGCCAAGATCGGGCAGGGGAGGCCACAGATACGCAGTATTTT
D gene: -; J gene: TRBJ1-1; CDR3 length: 11; V gene: TRBV20-1; clone size: -; CDR3 protein: CSASPNTEAFF; CDR3 DNA: TGCAGTGCTAGCCCGAACACTGAAGCTTTCTTT
D gene: -; J gene: TRBJ1-2; CDR3 length: 16; V gene: TRBV11-2; clone size: -; CDR3 protein: CASSPREGASNYGYTF; CDR3 DNA: TGTGCCAGCAGCCCCCGGGAGGGAGCCTCTAACTATGGCTACACCTTC
D gene: -; J gene: TRBJ2-1; CDR3 length: 15; V gene: TRBV12-3/TRBV12-4; clone size: -; CDR3 protein: CASRQGASSYNEQFF; CDR3 DNA: TGTGCCAGCAGGCAAGGGGCTAGCTCCTACAATGAGCAGTTCTTC
D gene: -; J gene: TRBJ1-5; CDR3 length: 13; V gene: TRBV6-6; clone size: many; CDR3 protein: CASNPGDNQPQHF; CDR3 DNA: TGTGCCAGCAACCCAGGGGACAATCAGCCCCAGCATTTT
D gene: -; J gene: TRBJ2-3; CDR3 length: 13; V gene: TRBV24-1; clone size: few; CDR3 protein: CATRGDHTDTQYF; CDR3 DNA: TGTGCCACCAGGGGAGACCATACAGATACGCAGTATTTT
D gene: -; J gene: TRBJ1-1; CDR3 length: 13; V gene: TRBV7-9; clone size: few; CDR3 protein: CASTGEAGTEAFF; CDR3 DNA: TGTGCCAGCACAGGGGAGGCGGGCACTGAAGCTTTCTTT
D gene: -; J gene: TRBJ2-1; CDR3 length: 15; V gene: TRBV20-1; clone size: few; CDR3 protein: CSAKTEWGGGNEQFF; CDR3 DNA: TGCAGTGCTAAGACAGAGTGGGGGGGCGGCAATGAGCAGTTCTTC
D gene: -; J gene: TRBJ2-5; CDR3 length: 15; V gene: TRBV4-3; clone size: few; CDR3 protein: CASSQDIGGKETQYF; CDR3 DNA: TGCGCCAGCAGCCAAGATATAGGTGGGAAAGAGACCCAGTACTTC
D gene: -; J gene: TRBJ2-5; CDR3 length: 14; V gene: TRBV2; clone size: few; CDR3 protein: CASSEGSPQETQYF; CDR3 DNA: TGTGCCAGCAGTGAAGGTAGTCCACAAGAGACCCAGTACTTC
D gene: TRBD2; J gene: TRBJ2-7; CDR3 length: 14; V gene: TRBV5-1; clone size: few; CDR3 protein: CASSPGRGAYEQYF; CDR3 DNA: TGCGCCAGCAGCCCGGGGAGGGGCGCCTACGAGCAGTACTTC
D gene: -; J gene: TRBJ2-7; CDR3 length: 12; V gene: TRBV24-1; clone size: few; CDR3 protein: CATSAGADEQYF; CDR3 DNA: TGTGCCACCAGTGCAGGGGCGGACGAGCAGTACTTC
D gene: -; J gene: TRBJ1-1; CDR3 length: 15; V gene: TRBV7-9; clone size: many; CDR3 protein: CASSLAAGRNTEAFF; CDR3 DNA: TGTGCCAGCAGCTTAGCGGCGGGGAGGAACACTGAAGCTTTCTTT
D gene: TRBD2; J gene: TRBJ2-3; CDR3 length: 14; V gene: TRBV20-1; clone size: few; CDR3 protein: CSARVAGVTDTQYF; CDR3 DNA: TGCAGTGCTAGAGTAGCGGGGGTTACAGATACGCAGTATTTT
D gene: TRBD1; J gene: TRBJ1-5; CDR3 length: 15; V gene: TRBV6-2/TRBV6-3; clone size: few; CDR3 protein: CASRPGTGITQPQHF; CDR3 DNA: TGTGCCAGCAGGCCCGGGACAGGGATCACTCAGCCCCAGCATTTT
D gene: -; J gene: TRBJ1-5; CDR3 length: 12; V gene: TRBV5-4; clone size: few; CDR3 protein: CASSSSGGPQHF; CDR3 DNA: TGTGCCAGCAGCTCATCAGGCGGTCCCCAGCATTTT
D gene: -; J gene: TRBJ2-2; CDR3 length: 15; V gene: TRBV7-2; clone size: -; CDR3 protein: CASRKSSVGTGELFF; CDR3 DNA: TGTGCCAGCAGAAAATCTTCAGTGGGTACCGGGGAGCTGTTTTTT
D gene: -; J gene: TRBJ1-3; CDR3 length: 13; V gene: TRBV7-6; clone size: few; CDR3 protein: CASSPNAGNTIYF; CDR3 DNA: TGTGCCAGCAGCCCGAACGCTGGAAACACCATATATTTT
D gene: TRBD1; J gene: TRBJ1-5; CDR3 length: 15; V gene: TRBV28; clone size: few; CDR3 protein: CASNPAGGGNQPQHF; CDR3 DNA: TGTGCCAGCAATCCCGCAGGGGGTGGTAATCAGCCCCAGCATTTT
D gene: -; J gene: TRBJ2-1; CDR3 length: 10; V gene: TRBV7-3; clone size: -; CDR3 protein: CAGHVCEQFF; CDR3 DNA: TGTGCCGGACATGTGTGTGAGCAGTTCTTC
D gene: -; J gene: TRBJ1-5; CDR3 length: 13; V gene: TRBV18; clone size: many; CDR3 protein: CASSPGALQPQHF; CDR3 DNA: TGTGCCAGCTCACCAGGCGCACTTCAGCCCCAGCATTTT
D gene: TRBD1; J gene: TRBJ2-7; CDR3 length: 16; V gene: TRBV6-5; clone size: -; CDR3 protein: CASSYSSPGQQYEQYF; CDR3 DNA: TGTGCCAGCAGTTACTCGTCCCCGGGACAGCAATACGAGCAGTACTTC
D gene: -; J gene: TRBJ1-6; CDR3 length: 15; V gene: TRBV5-1; clone size: few; CDR3 protein: CASSLVTVPSSPLHF; CDR3 DNA: TGCGCCAGCAGCTTGGTCACGGTCCCAAGTTCACCCCTCCACTTT